The clone carrying this T cell receptor beta chain was picked up many times. Its antigen is currently unknown. The data originate from a study of identical twins. Study findings and constraints: When twins shared out-of-frame alpha sequences, those sequences had excess low generation probability.

TCRdb reanalysed the 5' RACE reads using MiXCR and keeps one entry per CDR3 protein. The sample consists of about 280,000 distinct CDR3 sequences, 8% to 9% of them appearing once. The CDR3 spans 15 residues. Trimming left V 8 bases short and J 7 bases short, with 20 bases between. The sample was also reused in another study, on yellow fever vaccine responses in identical twins.

The chain couples TRBV12-3 or TRBV12-4 to TRBJ2-2, with D perhaps matching TRBD1 (5 bases). The material sequenced was memory (CD45RO+) T cells sorted from blood. This TCR was sampled from a woman under 30 in good health. CDR3 sequence (DNA): TGTGCCAGCGGTTGGCAGGGCTTCTCAGTCGGGGAGCTGTTTTTT. This codes for CASGWQGFSVGELFF.